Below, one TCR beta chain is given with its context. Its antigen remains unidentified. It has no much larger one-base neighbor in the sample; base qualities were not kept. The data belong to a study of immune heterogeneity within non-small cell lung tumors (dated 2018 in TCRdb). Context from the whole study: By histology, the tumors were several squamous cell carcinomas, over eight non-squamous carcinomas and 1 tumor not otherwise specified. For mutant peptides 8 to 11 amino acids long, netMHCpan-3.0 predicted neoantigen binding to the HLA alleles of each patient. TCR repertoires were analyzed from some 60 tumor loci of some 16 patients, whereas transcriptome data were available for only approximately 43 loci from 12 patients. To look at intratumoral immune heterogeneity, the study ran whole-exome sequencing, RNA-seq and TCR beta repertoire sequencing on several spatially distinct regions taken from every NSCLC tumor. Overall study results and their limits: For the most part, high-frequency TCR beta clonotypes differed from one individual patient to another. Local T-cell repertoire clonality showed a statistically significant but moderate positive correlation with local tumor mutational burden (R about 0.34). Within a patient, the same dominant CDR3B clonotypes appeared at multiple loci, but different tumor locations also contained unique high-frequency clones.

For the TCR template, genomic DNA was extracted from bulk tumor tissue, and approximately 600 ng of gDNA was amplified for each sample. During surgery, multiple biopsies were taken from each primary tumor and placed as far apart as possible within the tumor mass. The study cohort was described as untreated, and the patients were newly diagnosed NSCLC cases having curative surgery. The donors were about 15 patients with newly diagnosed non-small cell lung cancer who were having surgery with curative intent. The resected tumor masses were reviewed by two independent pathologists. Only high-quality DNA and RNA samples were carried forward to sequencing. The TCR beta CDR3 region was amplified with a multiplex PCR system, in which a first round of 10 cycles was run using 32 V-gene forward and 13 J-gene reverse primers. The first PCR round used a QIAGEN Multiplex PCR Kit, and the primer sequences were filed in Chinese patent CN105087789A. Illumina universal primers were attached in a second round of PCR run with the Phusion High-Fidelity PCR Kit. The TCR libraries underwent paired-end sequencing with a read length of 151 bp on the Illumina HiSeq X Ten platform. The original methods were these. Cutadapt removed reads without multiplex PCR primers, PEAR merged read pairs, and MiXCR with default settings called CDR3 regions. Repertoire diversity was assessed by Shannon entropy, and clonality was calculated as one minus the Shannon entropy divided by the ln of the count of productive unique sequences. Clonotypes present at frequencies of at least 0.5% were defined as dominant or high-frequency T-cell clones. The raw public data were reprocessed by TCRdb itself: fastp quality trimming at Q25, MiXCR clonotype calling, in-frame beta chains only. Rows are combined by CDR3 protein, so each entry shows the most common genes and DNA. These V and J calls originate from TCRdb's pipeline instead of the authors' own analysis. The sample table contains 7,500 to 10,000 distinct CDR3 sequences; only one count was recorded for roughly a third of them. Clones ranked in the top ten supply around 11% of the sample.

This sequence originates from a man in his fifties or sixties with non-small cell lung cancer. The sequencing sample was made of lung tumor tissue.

The CDR3 protein sequence reads: CASSAGQGIYGYTF. The DNA sequence is TGCGCCAGCAGCGCCGGACAGGGGATCTATGGCTACACCTTC. The chain uses TRBV5-1 and TRBJ1-2, with TRBD1 matching 9 junction bases. Per the germline V gene, SGHRS is the CDR1 and YFSETQ is the CDR2. Its CDR3 holds 14 amino acids, cysteine through phenylalanine. Just the 42-base CDR3 DNA is kept, in frame starting at base 1. The germline V and J ends show losses of 4 bases and 4 bases respectively, and no gene match explains 5 bases of the junction.